This passage covers 32 T cell receptor beta chains from one sample sequenced in a study of PD-L1 blockade in urothelial cancer. The data were produced by immunoSEQ multiplex PCR, yet TCRdb's version contains in-frame clones alone and is incomplete. The repertoire consists of 70,000 to 100,000 clones, with 84% occurring once and the leading ten covering approximately 2.1%. The time point was: pretreatment peripheral blood. The sample consisted of PBMCs, taken around atezolizumab (anti-PD-L1) treatment. Source of these receptors: a man aged 55-75 years with urothelial cancer.

The rearrangement joins TRBV7-8 to TRBJ2-1; 9 nucleotides agree with TRBD2. This CDR3 is built from 14 residues. Germline V CDR1 and CDR2: SGHVS, FQNEAQ. With 5 bases clipped from V and 7 bases from J, the junction kept 6 bases outside the gene matches. The CDR3 DNA follows: TGTGCCAGCAGCACTCGGACTAGCGTAAATGAGCAGTTCTTC. Translated: CASSTRTSVNEQFF. Together with reference TRBV7-8 and TRBJ2-1, the CDR3 gives the full variable domain: GAGVSQSPRYKVAKRGQDVALRCDPISGHVSLFWYQQALGQGPEFLTYFQNEAQLDKSGLPSDRFFAERPEGSVSTLKIQRTQQEDSAVYLCASSTRTSVNEQFFGPGTRLTVL.

The J gene is TRBJ2-7, the V gene TRBV4-1; 8 bases align to TRBD1. CDR3 length: 15 amino acids. With V trimmed by 4 bases and J by 4 bases, 9 bases remained unmatched. Germline lookup yields CDR1 MGHRA and CDR2 YSYEKL. CDR3 amino acids: CASSPPQGATYEQYF. Here the CDR3 DNA reads TGCGCCAGCAGCCCCCCCCAGGGGGCTACATACGAGCAGTACTTC.

The rearrangement joins TRBV7-6 to TRBJ2-1; 7 positions match TRBD1. Trimming removed 5 bases from V and 10 bases from J; junction bases left unmatched: 8. This CDR3 comprises 13 residues. Looked up from germline, CDR1 is SGHVS and CDR2 is FNYEAQ. The CDR3 nucleotides read TGTGCCAGCAGCACTGGACAGGTCAACGAGCAGTTCTTC. Translation gives CASSTGQVNEQFF. The full variable domain, rest sourced from reference TRBV7-6 and TRBJ2-1, is GAGVSQSPRYKVTKRGQDVALRCDPISGHVSLYWYRQALGQGPEFLTYFNYEAQQDKSGLPNDRFSAERPEGSISTLTIQRTEQRDSAMYRCASSTGQVNEQFFGPGTRLTVL.

The DNA for the CDR3 is TGTGCCAGCAGTTGGGGGGGGAAGGGGTATGGCTACACCTTC. It yields the protein CASSWGGKGYGYTF. The chain uses TRBV28 and TRBJ1-2; D may be TRBD1 (5 bases). CDR3 size: 14 residues. V was cut by 4 bases and J by 5 bases, with 14 bases left in between. The germline V gene encodes CDR1 MDHEN and CDR2 SYDVKM.

This rearrangement joins TRBV4-2 to TRBJ2-1; 10 positions agree with TRBD2. In germline, CDR1 is LGHNA, CDR2 YNFKEQ. J lost 15 bases, V lost 1 base, and 6 bases had no gene match. CDR3 length: 13 residues. CDR3 sequence (DNA): TGTGCCAGCAGCCAAGGGCTAGCGGGGGTTCTGTTCTTC. Protein product: CASSQGLAGVLFF.

J is TRBJ1-2 and V is TRBV6-1; 10 bases are a match to TRBD1. Germline V gives CDR1 MNHNS, CDR2 SASEGT. This CDR3 contains 15 residues. J lost 4 bases, V lost 6 bases, and 8 bases had no gene match. The CDR3 region has the DNA TGTGCCAGCAGGAAGACAGGGGGCCAAGGCTATGGCTACACCTTC. The encoded protein is CASRKTGGQGYGYTF.

The V and J genes are TRBV27 and TRBJ2-3; a possible D gene is TRBD2 (5 bases). This CDR3 has 15 residues. The V gene lost 2 bases and the J gene lost 5 bases, with 14 bases spanning the gap. The germline CDR1 and CDR2 sequences are MNHEY and SMNVEV (reference sequence). CDR3: CASSLMREARDTQYF. The DNA of the CDR3 is TGTGCCAGCAGTTTAATGAGGGAAGCGAGAGATACGCAGTATTTT.

This chain connects TRBV5-5 to TRBJ2-5, with 7 bases aligning to TRBD2. The germline CDR1 and CDR2 sequences are SGHKS and YYEKEE (reference sequence). The CDR3 covers 17 residues. The V and J ends lost 4 bases and 5 bases, in that order; junction bases with no gene match: 17. The CDR3 region is CASSPTLGGKGVETQYF. Here the CDR3 DNA reads TGTGCCAGCAGCCCCACCCTGGGGGGGAAAGGAGTGGAGACCCAGTACTTC.

The V call is TRBV4-1, the J call TRBJ1-2; the match to TRBD1 covers 7 bases. The CDR3 runs 15 residues. Germline CDR1 is MGHRA and CDR2 is YSYEKL. Trimming removed 4 bases from V and 4 bases from J; junction bases left unmatched: 9. Here the CDR3 DNA reads TGCGCCAGCAGCCCAGGAAGGGACAGCCGCTATGGCTACACCTTC. Protein product: CASSPGRDSRYGYTF.

This chain uses TRBV9 with TRBJ2-1, with 10 bases matching TRBD2. The J segment lost 5 bases and the V segment lost 3 bases, leaving 5 bases of the junction unmatched. The CDR3 is 15 amino acids. The germline V gene encodes CDR1 SGDLS and CDR2 YYNGEE. DNA of the CDR3: TGTGCCAGCAGCGCCCGGACTAGCGGTCACAATGAGCAGTTCTTC. Encoded protein: CASSARTSGHNEQFF.

The rearrangement uses TRBV28 and TRBJ2-1; 14 bases map to TRBD2. The CDR3 runs 16 residues. Losses at the gene ends were 7 bases for V and 8 bases for J; bases not matched to a gene: 10. The germline V gene encodes CDR1 MDHEN and CDR2 SYDVKM. For the CDR3, the DNA is TGTGCCAGCACGATAGGGGGGACTAGCGGGAGACATGAGCAGTTCTTC. It encodes CASTIGGTSGRHEQFF.

The CDR3 sequence: CASSVQAGGYGYTF. The CDR3 DNA reads TGTGCCAGCAGCGTTCAGGCAGGGGGTTATGGCTACACCTTC. V and J are TRBV9 and TRBJ1-2; TRBD1 aligns across 7 bases. With V trimmed by 2 bases and J by 5 bases, 6 bases remained unmatched. The CDR3 extends over 14 amino acids. From germline, CDR1 is SGDLS and CDR2 YYNGEE.

This chain joins TRBV7-9 and TRBJ1-4, with D tentatively TRBD1 (6 bases). Germline V CDR1 and CDR2: SEHNR, FQNEAQ (reference sequence). This CDR3 spans 15 amino acids. Trimming took 5 bases from V and 5 from J, leaving 15 bases between them. The CDR3 region has the DNA TGTGCCAGCAGCCCTCGGACAGCCCTAAATGAAAAACTGTTTTTT. This codes for CASSPRTALNEKLFF.

The chain recombines TRBV30 with TRBJ1-2, with 8 bases matching TRBD1. Germline assignment: CDR1 GTSNPN and CDR2 SVGIG (reference sequence). After removal of 7 bases from V and 7 bases from J, the junction contained 17 bases not matched to a gene. This CDR3 has 15 amino acids. CDR3 bases: TGTGCCTCCTACCGTTGGCAGGGGGCTAAGGGTGGCTACACCTTC. It codes for CASYRWQGAKGGYTF. The whole variable domain, remainder taken from reference TRBV30 and TRBJ1-2, is SQTIHQWPATLVQPVGSPLSLECTVEGTSNPNLYWYRQAAGRGLQLLFYSVGIGQISSEVPQNLSASRPQDRQFILSSKKLLLSDSGFYLCASYRWQGAKGGYTFGSGTRLTVV.

This chain connects TRBV11-2 to TRBJ2-1; 14 bases are shared with TRBD2. The V gene's germline CDR1 is SGHAT and CDR2 FQNNGV. The CDR3 runs 16 residues. Trimming removed 2 bases from V and 9 bases from J; junction bases left unmatched: 6. The chain's CDR3 is CASSLRLAGGPGEQFF. CDR3 nucleotides: TGTGCCAGCAGCTTAAGACTAGCGGGGGGGCCAGGTGAGCAGTTCTTC.

The rearrangement joins TRBV15 to TRBJ1-4; 11 nucleotides line up with TRBD1. Germline V gene sequence: CDR1 LNHNV, CDR2 YYDKDF (reference sequence). The CDR3 is 18 residues long. Germline trimming cut 5 bases from V and 5 bases from J; bases unmatched to any gene: 13. DNA of the CDR3: TGTGCCACCAGCCCACAGGGACAGGGGGTATTGCGGAATGAAAAACTGTTTTTT. Translated: CATSPQGQGVLRNEKLFF.

DNA for the CDR3: TGTGCCAGCAGCCCGAATTACAGGGACACTGAAGCTTTCTTT. It codes for CASSPNYRDTEAFF. The chain employs TRBV5-6 and TRBJ1-1; D possibly corresponds to TRBD1 (6 bases). There are 14 residues in the CDR3. Trimming pared 4 bases from V and 3 bases from J, leaving 13 bases between. The germline gives CDR1 SGHDT, CDR2 YYEEEE.

The chain joins TRBV18 to TRBJ2-4; maybe TRBD2 (5 bases). Germline lookup yields CDR1 KGHSH and CDR2 LQKENI. V gave up 0 bases and J gave up 9 bases, with 9 bases separating them. There are 13 residues in the CDR3. CDR3 DNA sequence: TGTGCCAGCTCACCACCGGTTGGAGGCATTCAGTACTTC. Translating gives CASSPPVGGIQYF.

The chain couples TRBV19 to TRBJ2-2; D is perhaps TRBD2 (5 bases). Trimming left V 3 bases short and J 5 bases short, with 13 bases between. The CDR3 length is 15 residues. Germline CDR1 reads LNHDA; CDR2 reads SQIVND (reference sequence). The CDR3 spells CASSILAPGTGELFF. The CDR3 DNA sequence: TGTGCCAGTAGTATCCTAGCCCCGGGGACCGGGGAGCTGTTTTTT.

The rearrangement links TRBV19 to TRBJ2-5; D is perhaps TRBD2 (5 bases). Germline values: CDR1 LNHDA, CDR2 SQIVND (reference sequence). This CDR3 has 15 amino acids. Trimming removed 8 bases at V and 2 bases at J, with 18 bases between. The CDR3 bases are TGTGCCAGTGAGGATGGGAGTGCGAGACAAGAGACCCAGTACTTC. This codes for CASEDGSARQETQYF.

This clone appeared once. The gene calls are TRBV27 and TRBJ2-7; 12 bases line up with TRBD2. Germline lookup yields CDR1 MNHEY and CDR2 SMNVEV (reference sequence). Trimming cost V 3 bases and J 2 bases; bases outside gene matches: 5. The length of the CDR3 is 16 residues. DNA of the CDR3: TGTGCCAGCAGTTTGTCTGGACTAGCGGGACCCTACGAGCAGTACTTC. This gives the protein CASSLSGLAGPYEQYF.

The gene calls are TRBV10-3 and TRBJ2-1; 10 bases are a match to TRBD1. In germline, CDR1 is ENHRY, CDR2 SYGVKD. The V gene end was trimmed by 6 bases and the J gene end by 5 bases; junction bases not matched to a gene: 7. The CDR3 loop spans 15 amino acids. CDR3: CAIRPGQGSDNEQFF. The CDR3 nucleotides are TGTGCCATCAGACCGGGACAGGGGTCAGACAATGAGCAGTTCTTC.

The V call is TRBV28, the J call TRBJ2-2; D not resolved. The CDR3 totals 12 residues. Trimming left V 3 bases short and J 4 bases short, with 3 bases between. From germline, CDR1 is MDHEN and CDR2 SYDVKM. DNA for the CDR3: TGTGCCAGCAGTTTGCGCACCGGGGAGCTGTTTTTT. Translation gives CASSLRTGELFF.

The V call is TRBV10-3, the J call TRBJ1-2; 10 bases agree with TRBD1. Germline CDR1 ENHRY, CDR2 SYGVKD. CDR3 size: 12 residues. The ends lost 6 bases at V and 7 bases at J; junction bases unmatched: 2. CDR3 in amino acids: CAIRGQGSGYTF. The CDR3 coding sequence is TGTGCCATCAGGGGACAGGGGTCTGGCTACACCTTC.

V and J are TRBV18 and TRBJ2-2; D might be TRBD1 (6 bases). CDR1 is KGHSH and CDR2 is LQKENI in the germline V gene. Trimming removed 3 bases from V and 2 bases from J, with 16 bases in between. CDR3 length: 17 amino acids. The CDR3 protein is CASSPQTQGINTGELFF. The CDR3, as DNA: TGTGCCAGCTCACCGCAAACTCAGGGGATAAACACCGGGGAGCTGTTTTTT. Looking up the rest from reference TRBV18 and TRBJ2-2 gives the full variable domain: NAGVMQNPRHLVRRRGQEARLRCSPMKGHSHVYWYRQLPEEGLKFMVYLQKENIIDESGMPKERFSAEFPKEGPSILRIQQVVRGDSAAYFCASSPQTQGINTGELFFGEGSRLTVL.

The chain is built from TRBV12-5 and TRBJ2-3; possibly TRBD1 for D (5 bases). Germline assignment: CDR1 LGHNT and CDR2 FRNRAP. The CDR3 totals 15 residues. V was shortened by 1 base and J by 1 base, with 9 bases between the two germline ends. The CDR3: CASGLGQTGTDTQYF. CDR3 sequence (DNA): TGTGCTAGTGGTTTGGGACAGACTGGCACAGATACGCAGTATTTT.

The genes are TRBV11-2 and TRBJ2-5; TRBD1 aligns across 8 bases. Germline V gives CDR1 SGHAT, CDR2 FQNNGV. Trimming removed 1 base from V and 4 bases from J; junction bases left unmatched: 8. The CDR3 consists of 16 residues. This CDR3 is CASSLGTGTERETQYF. CDR3 DNA sequence: TGTGCCAGCAGCTTAGGGACAGGGACAGAAAGAGAGACCCAGTACTTC.

The chain has TRBV12-5 and TRBJ2-1; 8 positions agree with TRBD1. Trimming took 3 bases from V and 9 from J; bases not matched to a gene: 10. The CDR3 runs to 15 residues. Germline V lookup: CDR1 LGHNT, CDR2 FRNRAP. CDR3 nucleotide sequence: TGTGCTAGTGGTTTAGGAGCCAGGGGGCACAGTGAGCAGTTCTTC. The encoded protein is CASGLGARGHSEQFF. Drawing the rest from reference TRBV12-5 and TRBJ2-1, the complete variable domain is DARVTQTPRHKVTEMGQEVTMRCQPILGHNTVFWYRQTMMQGLELLAYFRNRAPLDDSGMPKDRFSAEMPDATLATLKIQPSEPRDSAVYFCASGLGARGHSEQFFGPGTRLTVL.

The chain recombines TRBV6-6 with TRBJ1-2; D not resolved. V lost 4 bases and J lost 8, with 14 bases in between. From germline, CDR1 is MNHNY and CDR2 SVGAGI (reference sequence). The CDR3 is 13 residues long. This chain's CDR3 is CASSLSPERGYTF. In nucleotides, the CDR3 is TGTGCCAGCAGTTTGTCGCCGGAGCGCGGCTACACCTTC.

Only one count was recorded for this clone. V gene TRBV19 combines with J gene TRBJ2-1; 10 nucleotides agree with TRBD1. The J segment lost 5 bases and the V segment lost 6 bases, leaving 7 bases of the junction unmatched. The CDR3 has 15 residues. Germline lookup yields CDR1 LNHDA and CDR2 SQIVND (reference sequence). CDR3 nucleotide sequence: TGTGCCAGTAGAGGTGAGGGGACAGGGGACAATGAGCAGTTCTTC. It encodes CASRGEGTGDNEQFF.

This chain joins TRBV5-1 and TRBJ2-3; maybe TRBD1 (5 bases). The CDR3 extends over 16 amino acids. The germline gives CDR1 SGHRS, CDR2 YFSETQ. V dropped 4 bases and J dropped 4 bases, with 19 bases sitting between them. The CDR3 DNA reads TGCGCCAGCAGCCCAGACAGCACCAAGGGCGCAGATACGCAGTATTTT. Translating it yields CASSPDSTKGADTQYF.

The V gene is TRBV14, the J gene TRBJ2-7; D is unclear. Trimming took off 6 bases at V and 6 bases at J, with 9 bases between the two ends. The CDR3 extends over 11 amino acids. Germline CDR1 is SGHDN and CDR2 is FVKESK. Here the CDR3 DNA reads TGTGCCAGCAGGGGCATGGGCGAGCAGTACTTC. Translating gives CASRGMGEQYF.